This paragraph covers one TCR beta chain sequence. The protocol was immunoSEQ multiplex PCR, while the TCRdb copy is restricted to in-frame clones and leaves out a portion. The repertoire consists of around 140,000 clones, with 85% to 95% occurring once and the leading ten covering about 12%. This entry belongs to a study of T cell responses to AZD1222 COVID-19 vaccine. This CDR3 comprises 14 residues. CDR1 is SQVTM, CDR2 ANQGSEA, per germline. Trimming at V came to 5 bases and at J to 4 bases, leaving 10 bases not matched to a gene. This specimen was peripheral blood, taken after recovery from COVID-19. V gene TRBV29-1 combines with J gene TRBJ2-5, with 7 nucleotides matching TRBD2. The source of this sequence is an adult who had recovered from COVID-19. The CDR3 coding sequence is TGCAGCGTTAAAGTCGCGGGAGTCGTAGAGACCCAGTACTTC. Amino acid sequence: CSVKVAGVVETQYF. The full variable domain, completed using reference TRBV29-1 and TRBJ2-5, is SAVISQKPSRDICQRGTSLTIQCQVDSQVTMMFWYRQQPGQSLTLIATANQGSEATYESGFVIDKFPISRPNLTFSTLTVSNMSPEDSSIYLCSVKVAGVVETQYFGPGTRLLVL.